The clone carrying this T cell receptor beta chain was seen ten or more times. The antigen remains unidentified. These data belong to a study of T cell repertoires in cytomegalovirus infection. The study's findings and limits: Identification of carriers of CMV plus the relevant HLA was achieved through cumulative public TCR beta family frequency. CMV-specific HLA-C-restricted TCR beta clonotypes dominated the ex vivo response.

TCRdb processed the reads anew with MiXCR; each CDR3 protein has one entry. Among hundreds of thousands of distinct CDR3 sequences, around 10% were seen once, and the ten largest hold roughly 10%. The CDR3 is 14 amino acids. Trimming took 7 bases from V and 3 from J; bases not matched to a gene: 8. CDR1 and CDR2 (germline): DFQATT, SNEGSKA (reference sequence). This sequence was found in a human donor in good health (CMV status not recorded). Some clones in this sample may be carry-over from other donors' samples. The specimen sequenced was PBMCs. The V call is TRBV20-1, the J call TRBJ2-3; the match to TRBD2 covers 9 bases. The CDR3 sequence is CSVGLSGRTDTQYF. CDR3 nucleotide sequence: TGCAGTGTTGGGTTAAGCGGGAGGACAGATACGCAGTATTTT.